The 10 T cell receptor beta chains reported below all come from one sample, sequenced in a study of beta chain features in type 1 diabetes. The sequenced template was cDNA made from the entire isolated RNA. Profiling relied on immunoSEQ multiplex PCR, and the TCRdb table lists in-frame clones only, not all of them. Of 200,000 to 250,000 clones listed, 11% are singletons. The sequenced material came from central memory CD4+ T cells from blood. All receptors derive from a man aged 18 to 29 in good health.

The chain carries TRBV11-2 and TRBJ2-5; D is uncertain. This CDR3 has 13 amino acids. CDR1 SGHAT and CDR2 FQNNGV come from the germline V gene. The ends were cut back, 3 bases at V and 0 bases at J, with 5 bases in the middle. In DNA, the CDR3 is TGTGCCAGCAGCTTGCGGTACCAAGAGACCCAGTACTTC. Protein: CASSLRYQETQYF. Filled out from reference TRBV11-2 and TRBJ2-5, the complete variable domain reads EAGVAQSPRYKIIEKRQSVAFWCNPISGHATLYWYQQILGQGPKLLIQFQNNGVVDDSQLPKDRFSAERLKGVDSTLKIQPAKLEDSAVYLCASSLRYQETQYFGPGTRLLVL.

This clone was seen at least ten times. The chain is built from TRBV19 and TRBJ2-2; no clear D gene. V shed 5 bases and J shed 2 bases, with 9 bases lying between them. Germline loops: CDR1 LNHDA, CDR2 SQIVND (reference sequence). The CDR3 covers 14 residues. CDR3 sequence (DNA): TGTGCCAGTAGTGTCCGGTACAACACCGGGGAGCTGTTTTTT. Amino acid sequence: CASSVRYNTGELFF.

This clone was picked up a small number of times. V is TRBV7-2 and J is TRBJ2-7, with TRBD2 matching over 13 bases. CDR1 SGHTA and CDR2 FQGNSA come from the germline V gene. V dropped 5 bases and J dropped 3; count of bases not matched to a gene: 4. The CDR3 consists of 15 residues. DNA of the CDR3: TGTGCCAGCAGCGAGGGACTAGCGGGGATCTACGAGCAGTACTTC. Translation: CASSEGLAGIYEQYF.

This clone has only a few counts. This chain connects TRBV5-4 to TRBJ2-2; D ambiguous. The germline V gene has CDR1 SGHNT and CDR2 YYREEE (reference sequence). CDR3 length: 14 amino acids. Between the trimmed V and J ends, which lost 0 bases and 0 bases, there was a span of 3 bases. The DNA of the CDR3 is TGTGCCAGCAGCTTGGATCCGAACACCGGGGAGCTGTTTTTT. This encodes CASSLDPNTGELFF.

This clone was recorded a few times. At one end the junction does not follow the germline gene, possibly because of a read error. This sequence joins TRBV7-7 and TRBJ2-1; 7 nucleotides line up with TRBD2. The CDR3 has 15 amino acids. From germline, CDR1 is SSHAT and CDR2 FNYEAQ (reference sequence). This CDR3 is CASSLARGAGNEQFF. The DNA of the CDR3 is TGTGCTAGCAGCTTAGCGCGGGGAGCGGGGAATGAGCAGTTCTTC.

This clone has just a few counts. The V gene is TRBV7-2, the J gene TRBJ2-4; possibly TRBD2 for D (6 bases). V lost 5 bases and J lost 9, with 17 bases in between. Germline CDR1 and CDR2: SGHTA and FQGNSA. CDR3 length: 14 residues. CDR3 DNA: TGTGCCAGCAGCCTGAGGACGGCGGAGGGCATTCAGTACTTC. It yields the protein CASSLRTAEGIQYF. Based on the CDR3 plus reference TRBV7-2 and TRBJ2-4, the full variable domain is GAGVSQSPSNKVTEKGKDVELRCDPISGHTALYWYRQSLGQGLEFLIYFQGNSAPDKSGLPSDRFSAERTGGSVSTLTIQRTQQEDSAVYLCASSLRTAEGIQYFGAGTRLSVL.

V and J are TRBV4-2 and TRBJ2-1; TRBD2 matches 13 bases. The germline CDR1 and CDR2 sequences are LGHNA and YNFKEQ. The CDR3 runs 15 residues. Unmatched junction bases numbered 7, after V lost 5 bases and J lost 9 bases. CDR3 region: CASSFTSGRAGEQFF. The CDR3 nucleotides read TGTGCCAGCAGCTTTACTAGCGGGAGGGCCGGTGAGCAGTTCTTC.

CDR3 sequence (DNA): TGTGCCAGCAGCTTCCGGGACACCGCCTACGAGCAGTACTTC. Amino acid sequence: CASSFRDTAYEQYF. The genes are TRBV11-2 and TRBJ2-7; D may be TRBD1 (6 bases). V lost 3 bases, J lost 2 bases, and 11 bases lay in between. The CDR3 is made up of 14 amino acids. Germline V lookup: CDR1 SGHAT, CDR2 FQNNGV.

The chain carries TRBV4-2 and TRBJ2-7; tentatively, D is TRBD2 (6 bases). CDR1 LGHNA and CDR2 YNFKEQ come from the germline V gene. The V and J ends lost 2 bases and 7 bases respectively, with 9 bases between them. The CDR3 covers 12 residues. The CDR3, as DNA: TGTGCCAGCAGCCAACGTAGCGGTGAGCAGTACTTC. Its translation: CASSQRSGEQYF.

This clone was seen a few times. The chain combines TRBV28 with TRBJ2-7, with TRBD2 identical over 7 bases. The germline V gene encodes CDR1 MDHEN and CDR2 SYDVKM. The V segment lost 6 bases and the J segment 2 bases; nucleotides outside the gene matches: 13. The CDR3 covers 16 residues. In DNA, the CDR3 is TGTGCCAGCAGGGGAGGAACATGGGGGGGAACCTACGAGCAGTACTTC. Translation: CASRGGTWGGTYEQYF.